The 17 T cell receptor beta chains below come from one sample, sequenced in a study of OX40 agonist ivuxolimab in advanced cancers. The data were produced by immunoSEQ multiplex PCR, yet TCRdb's version contains in-frame clones alone and is incomplete. The sample includes about 17,000 clones, about 88% of them seen just once. The sample was CD4+ or CD8+ T cells sorted from blood, taken in a trial of the OX40 agonist ivuxolimab. Source of these receptors: an adult with an advanced solid tumor such as melanoma, head and neck, liver or kidney cancer.

The rearrangement joins TRBV7-3 to TRBJ2-1; tentative D call: TRBD2 (6 bases). With 5 bases removed from V and 2 bases from J, the gap between germline ends came to 10 bases. This CDR3 spans 14 amino acids. CDR1 and CDR2 from the germline V gene are SGHTA and FQGTGA. In DNA form, the CDR3 reads TGTGCCAGCAGCGGGACTGGAGCCTACAATGAGCAGTTCTTC. Protein: CASSGTGAYNEQFF.

This clone was recorded once. This chain links TRBV28 with TRBJ1-2; the D gene is possibly TRBD1 (5 bases). V was trimmed by 1 base and J by 7 bases, leaving 10 bases between them. Germline values: CDR1 MDHEN, CDR2 SYDVKM. There are 13 residues in the CDR3. CDR3 sequence: CASSLYQGVGYTF. CDR3 nucleotide sequence: TGTGCCAGCAGTTTATACCAAGGGGTTGGCTACACCTTC.

The rearrangement joins TRBV9 to TRBJ2-5, with D uncertain. The germline CDR1 and CDR2 sequences are SGDLS and YYNGEE. This CDR3 is built from 12 residues. Trimming removed 4 bases at V and 5 bases at J, with 9 bases between. CDR3 sequence (DNA): TGTGCCAGCAGCAATCCTCCTGAGACCCAGTACTTC. Residues: CASSNPPETQYF.

The rearrangement uses TRBV27 and TRBJ1-4; 9 bases align to TRBD1. There are 14 residues in the CDR3. V was pared by 5 bases and J by 6 bases, with 4 bases of the junction left unmatched. The germline CDR1 and CDR2 sequences are MNHEY and SMNVEV (reference sequence). The CDR3 sequence: CASSRDRVYEKLFF. For the CDR3, the DNA is TGTGCCAGCAGTAGGGACAGGGTTTATGAAAAACTGTTTTTT.

J is TRBJ2-5 and V is TRBV5-1; TRBD1 or TRBD2 may be the D gene (5 bases each). V gave up 4 bases and J gave up 4 bases, with 17 bases separating them. Germline V gene lookup returns CDR1 SGHRS and CDR2 YFSETQ. The CDR3 spans 15 residues. In DNA form, the CDR3 reads TGCGCCAGCAGCGGGGGACCTCCCCGGGCAGAGACCCAGTACTTC. Protein sequence: CASSGGPPRAETQYF.

This clone was seen a single time. The chain recombines TRBV6-1 with TRBJ2-1; 14 bases fit TRBD2. V lost 5 bases to trimming and J lost 5 bases; unmatched junction nucleotides: 2. This CDR3 spans 15 amino acids. Germline V CDR1 and CDR2: MNHNS, SASEGT. CDR3 DNA: TGTGCCAGCAGTAGACTAGCGGGGGGGAACAATGAGCAGTTCTTC. Translated: CASSRLAGGNNEQFF.

This chain joins TRBV10-1 and TRBJ2-2; D gene uncertain. The V end was cut by 3 bases, the J end by 2 bases, with 10 bases between. The CDR3 totals 15 residues. Germline V gene sequence: CDR1 WNHNN, CDR2 SYGVQD (reference sequence). The CDR3 protein is CASSEFQGNTGELFF. Written as DNA, the CDR3 is TGCGCCAGCAGTGAATTCCAAGGAAACACCGGGGAGCTGTTTTTT.

The rearrangement links TRBV9 to TRBJ1-3, with D perhaps matching TRBD1 (6 bases). This CDR3 has 14 amino acids. The V and J ends lost 3 bases and 6 bases respectively, with 13 bases between them. The V gene's germline CDR1 is SGDLS and CDR2 YYNGEE. The CDR3 DNA is TGTGCCAGCAGCGACAGGGTTAGTGAAAACACCATATATTTT. Protein: CASSDRVSENTIYF.

This clone was seen just once. This chain uses TRBV6-5 with TRBJ2-7, with a possible D match to TRBD2 (6 bases). Trimming cost V 8 bases and J 4 bases, with 21 bases left between them. There are 15 residues in the CDR3. CDR1 is MNHEY and CDR2 is SVGAGI in the germline V gene. CDR3 protein: CASLEPSDNPYEQYF. DNA for the CDR3: TGTGCCAGCCTAGAACCTAGCGACAACCCATACGAGCAGTACTTC.

The chain has TRBV5-1 and TRBJ1-1, with no clear D. Trimming removed 0 bases at V and 0 bases at J, with 9 bases between. The CDR3 spans 15 residues. Germline CDR1 SGHRS, CDR2 YFSETQ. CDR3 DNA sequence: TGCGCCAGCAGCTTGGCCCTAGTTATGAACACTGAAGCTTTCTTT. Residues: CASSLALVMNTEAFF.

For the CDR3, the DNA is TGTGCCGGACTAGCGGGGGGAGTTACCTACGAGCAGTACTTC. Protein sequence: CAGLAGGVTYEQYF. This chain joins TRBV2 and TRBJ2-7; TRBD2 aligns across 14 bases. This CDR3 contains 14 residues. With 11 bases clipped from V and 2 bases from J, the junction kept 5 bases outside the gene matches. Germline V gene sequence: CDR1 SNHLY, CDR2 FYNNEI.

The chain employs TRBV2 and TRBJ1-2, with D possibly TRBD1 on 6 matching bases. Trimming removed 9 bases from V and 8 bases from J, with 25 bases in between. This CDR3 contains 15 residues. Germline CDR1 SNHLY, CDR2 FYNNEI. CDR3 residues: CARRDRITNYGGYTF. CDR3 nucleotide sequence: TGTGCCAGGAGAGACAGGATTACTAACTATGGCGGCTACACCTTC.

This chain links TRBV11-2 with TRBJ2-2, with a tentative D call TRBD2 (5 bases). The CDR3 length is 14 residues. V gave up 5 bases and J gave up 3 bases, with 10 bases separating them. From germline, CDR1 is SGHAT and CDR2 FQNNGV. The CDR3 coding sequence is TGTGCCAGCAGCCGGGAAATCGACACCGGGGAGCTGTTTTTT. It specifies CASSREIDTGELFF.

This clone is a singleton in its sample. V gene TRBV7-9 combines with J gene TRBJ1-4, with 10 nucleotides matching TRBD1. CDR1 and CDR2 from the germline V gene are SEHNR and FQNEAQ (reference sequence). J gave up 6 bases and V 5 bases, and 12 bases lay outside the gene matches. This CDR3 has 17 residues. In nucleotides, the CDR3 is TGTGCCAGCAGCCCCTATTCCCGGGACAGGGGTTATGAAAAACTGTTTTTT. This codes for CASSPYSRDRGYEKLFF.

The V gene is TRBV19, the J gene TRBJ1-4; D call uncertain. V was clipped by 5 bases and J by 7 bases, with 14 bases between them. The CDR3 sequence is 14 residues long. The germline gives CDR1 LNHDA, CDR2 SQIVND (reference sequence). CDR3 DNA sequence: TGTGCCAGTAGTCCCTCCTTGTTCGCTGAAAAACTGTTTTTT. This encodes CASSPSLFAEKLFF.

The chain combines TRBV27 with TRBJ2-7; TRBD1 agrees at 7 bases. This CDR3 contains 15 residues. J lost 6 bases, V lost 5 bases, and 13 bases had no gene match. Germline loops: CDR1 MNHEY, CDR2 SMNVEV (reference sequence). The CDR3 here is CASSTGQPSWFEQYF. The CDR3 region has the DNA TGTGCCAGCAGTACGGGACAGCCATCTTGGTTCGAGCAGTACTTC.

The chain couples TRBV27 to TRBJ2-7; 7 positions match TRBD2. V was clipped by 6 bases and J by 1 base; unmatched bases: 6. The germline V gene has CDR1 MNHEY and CDR2 SMNVEV (reference sequence). The CDR3 is made up of 14 amino acids. The CDR3 sequence: CASRAGGTSYEQYF. The CDR3 nucleotides read TGTGCCAGCAGGGCCGGGGGGACGTCCTACGAGCAGTACTTC.